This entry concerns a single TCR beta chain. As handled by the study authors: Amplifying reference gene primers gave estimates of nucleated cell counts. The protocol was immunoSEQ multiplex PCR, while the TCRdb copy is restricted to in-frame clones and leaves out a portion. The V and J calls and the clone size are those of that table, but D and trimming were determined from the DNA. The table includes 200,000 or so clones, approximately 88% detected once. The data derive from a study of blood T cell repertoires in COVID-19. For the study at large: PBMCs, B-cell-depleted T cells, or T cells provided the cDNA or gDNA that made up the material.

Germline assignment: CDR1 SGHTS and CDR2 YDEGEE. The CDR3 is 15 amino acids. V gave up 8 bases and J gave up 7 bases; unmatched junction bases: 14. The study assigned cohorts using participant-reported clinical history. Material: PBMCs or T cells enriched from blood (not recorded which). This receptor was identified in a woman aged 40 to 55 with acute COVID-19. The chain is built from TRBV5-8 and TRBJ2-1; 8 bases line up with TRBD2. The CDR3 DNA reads TGTGCCAGTGCGAGCGGGAGTTTCTTAGGGAATGAGCAGTTCTTC. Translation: CASASGSFLGNEQFF.